The TCR beta chain described here comes from a study of T cells in localized non-small cell lung cancer. This clone was found a few times. What it binds is unknown. Sequencing was performed with immunoSEQ multiplex PCR; in TCRdb, only in-frame clones are kept and a portion is missing. Here the sample spans 1,500 to 2,500 clones, approximately 20% being singletons. The V gene's germline CDR1 is SGDLS and CDR2 YYNGEE. This CDR3 is built from 16 residues. The junction had 8 bases not matched to a gene; V was cut back by 5 bases and J by 3 bases. General study points: In adjacent lung, a median around 55 of the top 100 tumor clones were found.

The material was lung tumor tissue, obtained before any cancer treatment. The rearrangement uses TRBV9 and TRBJ1-6; 7 positions agree with TRBD1. This TCR was sampled from a woman aged 35 to 69 with stage I lung adenocarcinoma. The CDR3 reads CASSPSGTDYNSPLHF. The CDR3 bases are TGTGCCAGCAGTCCATCCGGGACAGACTATAATTCACCCCTCCACTTT.